These 7 T cell receptor beta chains were sequenced from one sample in a study of blood T cell repertoires in COVID-19. Sequenced by immunoSEQ multiplex PCR; TCRdb stores in-frame clones only, minus some. The data show fewer than 250,000 clones, more than 85% seen once. The sample comprised peripheral blood. The receptors shown here come from a man aged 55 to 70 with acute or convalescent COVID-19.

This rearrangement joins TRBV7-9 to TRBJ2-3; the D gene is possibly TRBD2 (5 bases). The CDR3 is 14 residues long. Trimming took off 2 bases at V and 2 bases at J, with 8 bases between the two ends. Germline V gene lookup returns CDR1 SEHNR and CDR2 FQNEAQ (reference sequence). The CDR3, as DNA: TGTGCCAGCAGCTTACAAGCGGTCACAGATACGCAGTATTTT. It is translated as CASSLQAVTDTQYF.

The sample holds one count of this clone. This sequence joins TRBV10-2 and TRBJ2-7; TRBD2 is a possible D gene (6 bases). This CDR3 is 15 amino acids long. The germline V gene has CDR1 WSHSY and CDR2 SAAADI. The V end was cut by 4 bases, the J end by 5 bases, with 18 bases between. The CDR3 here is CASSADDSGGDEQYF. The CDR3 DNA reads TGCGCCAGCAGTGCGGACGACTCTGGAGGGGACGAGCAGTACTTC.

The CDR3 sequence is CASSQGRTGLHF. The CDR3 DNA follows: TGTGCCAGCAGCCAAGGACGGACAGGCCTCCACTTT. The V and J genes are TRBV3-1 (or the pseudogene TRBV3-2) and TRBJ1-6; 7 positions match TRBD1. This CDR3 is 12 amino acids long. V was pared by 1 base and J by 15 bases, with 3 bases of the junction left unmatched. CDR1 and CDR2 (germline): LGHDT, YNNKEL (reference sequence).

The J gene is TRBJ2-3, the V gene TRBV5-4; 7 positions agree with TRBD1. This CDR3 has 13 amino acids. V shed 4 bases, J shed 4 bases, and the junction held 3 bases outside the gene matches. Looked up from germline, CDR1 is SGHNT and CDR2 is YYREEE (reference sequence). CDR3 in DNA: TGTGCCAGCAGCATGACAGGGTCAGATACGCAGTATTTT. As protein: CASSMTGSDTQYF.

This chain connects TRBV5-5 to TRBJ1-1; D unclear. V gave up 0 bases and J gave up 1 base, with 10 bases separating them. Germline CDR1 is SGHKS and CDR2 is YYEKEE (reference sequence). The length of the CDR3 is 15 residues. In nucleotides, the CDR3 is TGTGCCAGCAGCTTGGCCGAAGGGAGGAACACTGAAGCTTTCTTT. Translating gives CASSLAEGRNTEAFF.

The J gene is TRBJ1-1, the V gene TRBV19; D is possibly TRBD1 (5 bases). The CDR3 has 14 amino acids. The germline V gene encodes CDR1 LNHDA and CDR2 SQIVND (reference sequence). V lost 7 bases and J 0 bases, leaving 12 bases between the germline ends. The CDR3 spells CASTRQQMNTEAFF. The DNA for the CDR3 is TGTGCCAGTACGCGACAGCAAATGAACACTGAAGCTTTCTTT.

V is TRBV29-1 and J is TRBJ1-1; 8 bases are shared with TRBD1. V lost 6 bases to trimming and J lost 1 base; unmatched junction nucleotides: 13. Looked up from germline, CDR1 is SQVTM and CDR2 is ANQGSEA. CDR3 size: 16 residues. CDR3 coding DNA: TGCAGCGTGGAGGACAGGGTTCTAGGTGGGAACACTGAAGCTTTCTTT. This translates into CSVEDRVLGGNTEAFF.